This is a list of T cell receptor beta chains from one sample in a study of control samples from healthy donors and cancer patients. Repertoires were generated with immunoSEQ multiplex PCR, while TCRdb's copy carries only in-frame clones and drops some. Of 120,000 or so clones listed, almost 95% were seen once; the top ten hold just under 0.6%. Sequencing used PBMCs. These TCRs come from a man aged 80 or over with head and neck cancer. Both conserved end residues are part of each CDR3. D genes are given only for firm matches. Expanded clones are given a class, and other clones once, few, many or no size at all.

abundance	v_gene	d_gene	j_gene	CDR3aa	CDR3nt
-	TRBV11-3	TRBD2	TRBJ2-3	CASSEGLAVTDTQYF	TGTGCCAGCAGCGAAGGACTAGCGGTCACAGATACGCAGTATTTT
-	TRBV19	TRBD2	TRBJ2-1	CASSPGLPTEGNEQFF	TGTGCCAGTAGCCCGGGACTACCCACCGAGGGGAATGAGCAGTTCTTC
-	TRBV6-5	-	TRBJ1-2	CASADSFGYTF	TGTGCCTCTGCGGACTCCTTTGGCTACACCTTC
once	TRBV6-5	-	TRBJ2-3	CASSYSAGGADTQYF	TGTGCCAGCAGTTACTCGGCAGGGGGGGCAGATACGCAGTATTTT
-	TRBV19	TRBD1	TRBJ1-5	CASSPSTGHGNQPQHF	TGTGCCAGTAGTCCCTCGACAGGGCACGGCAATCAGCCCCAGCATTTT
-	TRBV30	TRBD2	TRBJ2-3	CAWNQPGLAGNTDTQYF	TGTGCCTGGAACCAGCCGGGACTAGCGGGAAACACAGATACGCAGTATTTT
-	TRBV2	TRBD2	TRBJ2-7	CASKPPSGGPYEQYF	TGTGCCAGCAAACCGCCTAGCGGGGGACCCTACGAGCAGTACTTC
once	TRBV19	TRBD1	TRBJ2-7	CASNPGQGVSYEQYF	TGTGCCAGTAATCCGGGACAGGGGGTTTCCTACGAGCAGTACTTC
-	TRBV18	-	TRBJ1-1	CASSPGDTEAFF	TGTGCCAGCTCACCGGGGGACACTGAAGCTTTCTTT
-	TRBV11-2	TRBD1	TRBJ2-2	CASSTRTGTGDTGELFF	TGTGCCAGCAGCACTCGGACAGGGACGGGGGACACCGGGGAGCTGTTTTTT
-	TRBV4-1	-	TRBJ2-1	CASSLTRAQFNEQFF	TGCGCCAGCAGCCTAACCAGAGCCCAGTTCAATGAGCAGTTCTTC
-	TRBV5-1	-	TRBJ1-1	CASSSLKGYTEAFF	TGCGCCAGCAGCTCTCTTAAGGGATACACTGAAGCTTTCTTT
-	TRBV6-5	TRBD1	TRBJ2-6	CASDRGPGANVLTF	TGTGCCAGCGACAGGGGGCCTGGGGCCAACGTCCTGACTTTC
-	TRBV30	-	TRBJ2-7	CAWRGFYEQYF	TGTGCCTGGAGGGGATTCTACGAGCAGTACTTC
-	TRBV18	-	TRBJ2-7	CASSLGQVEGEQYF	TGTGCCAGCTCACTAGGACAGGTGGAGGGCGAGCAGTACTTC
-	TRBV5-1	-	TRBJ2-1	CASSLGGQTYNEQFF	TGCGCCAGCAGCTTGGGCGGGCAAACCTACAATGAGCAGTTCTTC
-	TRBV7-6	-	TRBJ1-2	CASSLVPPGGRANYGYTF	TGTGCCAGCAGCTTAGTCCCCCCCGGGGGGCGAGCTAACTATGGCTACACCTTC
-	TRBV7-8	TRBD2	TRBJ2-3	CASSLALAGNTDTQYF	TGTGCCAGCAGCTTAGCCCTAGCGGGAAACACAGATACGCAGTATTTT
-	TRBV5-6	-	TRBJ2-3	CATWTDHRPDTQYF	TGTGCCACCTGGACAGACCACAGACCAGATACGCAGTATTTT
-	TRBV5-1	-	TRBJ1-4	CASSLGATNEKLFF	TGCGCCAGCAGCTTAGGTGCAACTAATGAAAAACTGTTTTTT
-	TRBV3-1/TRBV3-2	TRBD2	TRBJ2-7	CASSQAPGLVSEQYF	TGTGCCAGCAGCCAAGCGCCAGGACTAGTTTCCGAGCAGTACTTC
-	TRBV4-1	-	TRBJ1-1	CASSHAGTHMTNTEAFF	TGCGCCAGCAGCCATGCCGGGACTCACATGACTAACACTGAAGCTTTCTTT
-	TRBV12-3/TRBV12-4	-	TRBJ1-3	CASSLTGNTIYF	TGTGCCAGCAGTTTGACAGGCAACACCATATATTTT
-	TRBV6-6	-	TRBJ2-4	CASRARGAKNIQYF	TGTGCCAGCAGGGCTCGGGGGGCCAAAAACATTCAGTACTTC
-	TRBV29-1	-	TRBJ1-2	CSVGEGGYGYTF	TGCAGCGTTGGAGAGGGGGGCTATGGCTACACCTTC
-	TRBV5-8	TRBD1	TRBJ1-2	CASSLGQGIVRYTF	TGTGCCAGCAGCTTGGGACAGGGCATTGTGCGCTACACCTTC
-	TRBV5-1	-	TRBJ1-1	CASSLGLSNTEAFF	TGCGCCAGCAGCTTGGGGTTATCGAACACTGAAGCTTTCTTT
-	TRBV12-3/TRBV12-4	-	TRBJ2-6	CASSLGGANVLTF	TGTGCCAGCAGTTTGGGTGGGGCCAACGTCCTGACTTTC
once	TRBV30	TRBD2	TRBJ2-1	CAGTSGVGSYNEQFF	TGTGCAGGGACTAGCGGGGTCGGATCCTACAATGAGCAGTTCTTC
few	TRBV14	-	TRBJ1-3	CASLKRASGNTIYF	TGTGCCAGCTTAAAAAGGGCCTCTGGAAACACCATATATTTT
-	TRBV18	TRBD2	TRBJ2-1	CASSLAGTTPAYEQFF	TGTGCCAGCTCACTCGCCGGGACTACACCCGCCTATGAGCAGTTCTTC
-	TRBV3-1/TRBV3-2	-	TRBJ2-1	CASSPPGRGPSLSYNEQFF	TGTGCCAGCAGCCCCCCCGGGCGGGGGCCTTCCCTCTCCTACAATGAGCAGTTCTTC
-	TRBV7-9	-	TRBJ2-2	CASSFKFGDPGELFF	TGTGCCAGCAGCTTTAAGTTTGGGGACCCCGGGGAGCTGTTTTTT